This TCR beta chain was observed in a study of Graves' ophthalmopathy and Graves' hyperthyroidism. This clonotype has at least ten counts. The CDR3 is 13 residues long. Germline CDR1 and CDR2: SNHLY and FYNNEI. Investigators amplified TCR beta CDR3 regions from RNA transcripts. HTBI primers were used in a first-round RT-PCR, which preceded a second-round multiplex PCR. A single record per CDR3 protein comes from TCRdb applying MiXCR to the multiplex PCR reads. The data hold 300,000 or so distinct CDR3 sequences, with 15% to 20% observed a single time. This chain links TRBV2 with TRBJ2-7; 7 positions agree with TRBD2. The TCR sequence derives from an adult man with Graves' ophthalmopathy. The sequenced sample consisted of peripheral blood. The DNA for the CDR3 is TGTGTCTATTGGGCCAGCGGGAACTACGAGCAGTACTTC. Translated, it gives CVYWASGNYEQYF.